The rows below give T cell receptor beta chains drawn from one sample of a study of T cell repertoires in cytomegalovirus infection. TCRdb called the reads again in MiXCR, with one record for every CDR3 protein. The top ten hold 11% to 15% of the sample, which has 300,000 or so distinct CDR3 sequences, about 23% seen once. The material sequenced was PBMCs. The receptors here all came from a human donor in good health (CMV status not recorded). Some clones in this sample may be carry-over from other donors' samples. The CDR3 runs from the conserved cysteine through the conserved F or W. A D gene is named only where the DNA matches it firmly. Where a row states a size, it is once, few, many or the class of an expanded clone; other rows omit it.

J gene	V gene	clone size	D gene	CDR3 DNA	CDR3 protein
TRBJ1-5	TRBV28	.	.	TGTGCCAGCAGTCTGGGGGGGGCACGGCAGCCCCAGCATTTT	CASSLGGARQPQHF
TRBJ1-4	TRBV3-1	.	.	TGTGCCAGCAACTTTCGAGGGATTGGTGAAAAACTGTTTTTT	CASNFRGIGEKLFF
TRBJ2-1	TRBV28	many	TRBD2	TGTGCCAGCAGTTTGATCCTAGCGGGAGGTAGTAATGAGCAGTTCTTC	CASSLILAGGSNEQFF
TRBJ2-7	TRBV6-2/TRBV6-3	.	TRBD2	TGTGCCAGCAGTTACCTCTCTGGACTAGCCCAGACCTACGAGCAGTACTTC	CASSYLSGLAQTYEQYF
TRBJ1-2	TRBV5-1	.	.	TGCGCCAGCAGCTTCCACGGCGGGGACTATGGCTACACCTTC	CASSFHGGDYGYTF
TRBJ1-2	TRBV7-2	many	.	TGTGCCAGCACCCCCGGGGGGTGGGGGGTGACTGGCTACACCTTC	CASTPGGWGVTGYTF
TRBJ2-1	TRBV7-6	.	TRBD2	TGTGCCAGCAGCGGGGCCCAAGCGGGGGGGCCTTTTGAGCAGTTCTTC	CASSGAQAGGPFEQFF
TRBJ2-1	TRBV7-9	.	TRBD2	TGTGCCAGCAGCCGAGACGCGGGAGGGCTCTTCAATGAGCAGTTCTTC	CASSRDAGGLFNEQFF
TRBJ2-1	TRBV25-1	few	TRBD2	TGTGCCAGCAGTGAATTAGCGGGAGTCCGCAATGAGCAGTTCTTC	CASSELAGVRNEQFF
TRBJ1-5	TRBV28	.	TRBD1	TGTGCCAGCAGGGGGACAGGGGGTTTACAGCCCCAGCATTTT	CASRGTGGLQPQHF
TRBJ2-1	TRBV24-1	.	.	TGTGCCACCAGTGATTTGCCCGGCAATGAGCAGTTCTTC	CATSDLPGNEQFF
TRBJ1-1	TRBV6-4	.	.	TGTGCCAGCAGACGGGGGGATGAAGCTTTCTTT	CASRRGDEAFF
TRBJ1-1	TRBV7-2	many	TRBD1	TGTGCCAGCAGCTTAAGGGACAGAGTGAACACTGAAGCTTTCTTT	CASSLRDRVNTEAFF
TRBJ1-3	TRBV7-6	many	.	TGTGCCAGCAGCTTAGCGCAGGGCCTGAGCTCTGGAAACACCATATATTTT	CASSLAQGLSSGNTIYF
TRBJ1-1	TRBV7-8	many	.	TGTGCCAGCAGCTCCCTCGTGGTGCGGGGAAGTGAAGCTTTCTTT	CASSSLVVRGSEAFF
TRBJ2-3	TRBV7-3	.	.	TGTGCCAGCAGCTATGTACAGGGTAATACGCAGTATTTT	CASSYVQGNTQYF
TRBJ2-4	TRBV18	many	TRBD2	TGTGCCAGCTCATCCGGGACTATCTTACCCAAAAACATTCAGTACTTC	CASSSGTILPKNIQYF
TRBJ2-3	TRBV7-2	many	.	TGTGCCAGCAGCCCCTTAGCGGACCTAAGCACAGATACGCAGTATTTT	CASSPLADLSTDTQYF
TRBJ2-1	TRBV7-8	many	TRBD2	TGTGCCAGCAGCAATAGCGGGAGGGCCGTCAATGAGCAGTTCTTC	CASSNSGRAVNEQFF
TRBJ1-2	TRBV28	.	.	TGTGCCAGCAGTTTTCGACAGCGAACTAACTATGGCTACACCTTC	CASSFRQRTNYGYTF
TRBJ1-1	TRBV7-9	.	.	TGTGCCAGCAGCCCCGGGGAGAACACTGAAGCTTTCTTT	CASSPGENTEAFF
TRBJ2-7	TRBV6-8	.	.	TGTGCCAGCAGGCCCACTTTTAGCGGTGATGGGTACGAGCAGTACTTC	CASRPTFSGDGYEQYF
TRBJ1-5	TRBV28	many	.	TGTGCCAGCAGACGTCAGGGACACCAGCCCCAGCATTTT	CASRRQGHQPQHF
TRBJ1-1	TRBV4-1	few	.	TGCGCCAGCAGCCAAGGGACAGCTAACACTGAAGCTTTCTTT	CASSQGTANTEAFF
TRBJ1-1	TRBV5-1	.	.	TGCGCCAGCAGCTTCGACGGGGGGAACACTGAAGCTTTCTTT	CASSFDGGNTEAFF
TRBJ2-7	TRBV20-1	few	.	TGCAGTGCTAGAGATAGGGGCAGCTCCTACGAGCAGTACTTC	CSARDRGSSYEQYF
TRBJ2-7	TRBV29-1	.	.	TGCAGCGTTGAACACCCAACGGGCTCCTACGAGCAGTACTTC	CSVEHPTGSYEQYF
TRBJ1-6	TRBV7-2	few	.	TGTGCCAGCCGGGCAGCCCTTAATTCACCCCTCCACTTT	CASRAALNSPLHF